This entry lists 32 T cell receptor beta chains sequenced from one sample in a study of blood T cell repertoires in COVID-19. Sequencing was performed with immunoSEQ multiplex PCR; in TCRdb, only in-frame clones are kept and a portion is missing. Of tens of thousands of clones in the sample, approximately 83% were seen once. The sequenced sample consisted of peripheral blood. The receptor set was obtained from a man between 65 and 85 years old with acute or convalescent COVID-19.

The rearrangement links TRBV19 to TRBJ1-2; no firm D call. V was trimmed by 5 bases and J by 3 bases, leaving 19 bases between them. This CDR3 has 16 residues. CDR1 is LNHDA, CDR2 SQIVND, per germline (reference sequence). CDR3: CASSGGRTHPDYGYTF. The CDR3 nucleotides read TGTGCCAGTAGTGGAGGCAGAACCCACCCTGACTATGGCTACACCTTC.

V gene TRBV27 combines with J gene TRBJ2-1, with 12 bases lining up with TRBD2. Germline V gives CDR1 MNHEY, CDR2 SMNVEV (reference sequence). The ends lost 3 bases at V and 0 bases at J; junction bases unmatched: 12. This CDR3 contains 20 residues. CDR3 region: CASSFQYDSSGRASYNEQFF. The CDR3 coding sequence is TGTGCCAGCAGTTTCCAATATGATTCTAGCGGGAGGGCCTCCTACAATGAGCAGTTCTTC.

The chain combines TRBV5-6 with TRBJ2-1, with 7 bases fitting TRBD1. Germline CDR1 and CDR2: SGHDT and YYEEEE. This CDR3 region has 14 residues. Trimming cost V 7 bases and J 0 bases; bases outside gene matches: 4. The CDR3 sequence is CASLQGSSYNEQFF. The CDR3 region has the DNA TGTGCCAGCCTACAGGGGAGCTCCTACAATGAGCAGTTCTTC.

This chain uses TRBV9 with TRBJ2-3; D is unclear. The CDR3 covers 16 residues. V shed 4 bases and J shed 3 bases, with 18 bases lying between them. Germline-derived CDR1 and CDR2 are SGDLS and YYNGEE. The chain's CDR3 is CASSPTPQGATDTQYF. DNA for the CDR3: TGTGCCAGCAGCCCAACCCCCCAAGGAGCAACAGATACGCAGTATTTT.

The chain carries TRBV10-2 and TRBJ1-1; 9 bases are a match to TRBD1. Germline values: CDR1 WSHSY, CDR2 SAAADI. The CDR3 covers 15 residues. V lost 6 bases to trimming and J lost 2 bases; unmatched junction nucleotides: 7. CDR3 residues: CASSWDRVGNTEAFF. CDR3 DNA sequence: TGCGCCAGCAGCTGGGACAGGGTGGGAAACACTGAAGCTTTCTTT.

CDR3 coding DNA: TGTGCCAGCAGCCTTGGGACAGGGGATTGGAACACCATATATTTT. Translating gives CASSLGTGDWNTIYF. This chain connects TRBV5-8 to TRBJ1-3, with 10 positions matching TRBD1. Germline CDR1 and CDR2: SGHTS and YDEGEE. V lost 4 bases, J lost 7 bases, and 8 bases stayed unmatched. This CDR3 is built from 15 residues.

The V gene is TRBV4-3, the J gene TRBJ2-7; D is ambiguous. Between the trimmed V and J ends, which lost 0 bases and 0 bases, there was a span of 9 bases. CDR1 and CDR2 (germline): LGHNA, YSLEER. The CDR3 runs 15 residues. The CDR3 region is CASSQDLEDSYEQYF. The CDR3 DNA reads TGCGCCAGCAGCCAAGATTTAGAGGACTCCTACGAGCAGTACTTC.

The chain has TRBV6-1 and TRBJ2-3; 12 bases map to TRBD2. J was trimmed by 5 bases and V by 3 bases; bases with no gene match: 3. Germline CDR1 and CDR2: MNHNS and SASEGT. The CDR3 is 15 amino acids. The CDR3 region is CASSETSGGRDTQYF. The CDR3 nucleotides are TGTGCCAGCAGTGAGACTAGCGGGGGACGAGATACGCAGTATTTT.

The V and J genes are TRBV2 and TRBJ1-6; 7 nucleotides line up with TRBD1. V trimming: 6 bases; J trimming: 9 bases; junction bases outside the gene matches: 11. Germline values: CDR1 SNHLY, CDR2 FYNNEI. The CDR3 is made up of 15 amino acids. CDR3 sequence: CASSNNNRGSSPLHF. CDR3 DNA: TGTGCCAGCAGCAACAACAACAGGGGCAGTTCACCCCTCCACTTT.

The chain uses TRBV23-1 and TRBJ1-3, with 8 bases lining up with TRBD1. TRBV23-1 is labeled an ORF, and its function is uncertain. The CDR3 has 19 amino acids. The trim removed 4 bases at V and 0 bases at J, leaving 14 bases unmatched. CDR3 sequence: CASSLRRQGKYSSGNTIYF. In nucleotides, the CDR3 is TGCGCCAGCAGTCTCAGGAGACAGGGGAAGTATAGCTCTGGAAACACCATATATTTT.

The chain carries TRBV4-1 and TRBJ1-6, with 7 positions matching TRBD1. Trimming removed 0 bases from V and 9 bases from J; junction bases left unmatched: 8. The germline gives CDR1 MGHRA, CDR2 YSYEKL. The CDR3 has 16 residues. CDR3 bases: TGCGCCAGCAGCCAAGATCAGGGGGGCTTGGGTTCACCCCTCCACTTT. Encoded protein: CASSQDQGGLGSPLHF.

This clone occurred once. The CDR3: CATSDLAPTSGSTSEQFF. The CDR3 bases are TGTGCCACCAGTGATTTGGCCCCGACTAGCGGGAGTACGTCTGAGCAGTTCTTC. The chain combines TRBV24-1 with TRBJ2-1; 12 bases agree with TRBD2. CDR1 and CDR2 (germline): KGHDR, SFDVKD. V shed 0 bases, J shed 9 bases, and the junction held 11 bases outside the gene matches. This CDR3 has 18 residues.

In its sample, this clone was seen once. In DNA, the CDR3 is TGTGCCAGCAGTCCCCGGGGAGCGGGAGGGGTAGATACGCAGTATTTT. Encoded protein: CASSPRGAGGVDTQYF. V is TRBV27 and J is TRBJ2-3, with TRBD2 matching over 10 bases. With V trimmed by 5 bases and J by 5 bases, 10 bases remained unmatched. CDR1 MNHEY and CDR2 SMNVEV come from the germline V gene (reference sequence). The CDR3 contains 16 residues.

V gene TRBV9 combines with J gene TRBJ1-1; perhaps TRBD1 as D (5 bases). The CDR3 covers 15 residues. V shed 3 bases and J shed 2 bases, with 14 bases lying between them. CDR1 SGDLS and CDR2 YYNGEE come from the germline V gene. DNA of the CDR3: TGTGCCAGCAGCGCAACAGGTGCTGCCAACACTGAAGCTTTCTTT. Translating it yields CASSATGAANTEAFF.

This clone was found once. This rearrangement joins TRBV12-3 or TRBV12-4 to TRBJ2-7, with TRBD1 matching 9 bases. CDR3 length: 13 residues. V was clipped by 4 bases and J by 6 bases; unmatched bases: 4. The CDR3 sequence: CASSSGTGTEQYF. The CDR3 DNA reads TGTGCCAGCAGTTCCGGGACAGGGACCGAGCAGTACTTC.

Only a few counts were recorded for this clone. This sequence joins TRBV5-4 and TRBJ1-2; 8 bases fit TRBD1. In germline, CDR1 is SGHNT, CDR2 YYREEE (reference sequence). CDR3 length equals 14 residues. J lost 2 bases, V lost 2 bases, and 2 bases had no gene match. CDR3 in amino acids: CASSFRGPNYGYTF. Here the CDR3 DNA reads TGTGCCAGCAGCTTCAGGGGGCCGAACTATGGCTACACCTTC.

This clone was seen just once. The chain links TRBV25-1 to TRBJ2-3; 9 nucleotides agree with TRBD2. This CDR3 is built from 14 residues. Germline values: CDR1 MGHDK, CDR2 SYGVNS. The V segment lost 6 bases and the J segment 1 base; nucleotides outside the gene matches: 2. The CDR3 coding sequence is TGTGCCAGCAGAGTAGCGGGGGGCACAGATACGCAGTATTTT. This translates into CASRVAGGTDTQYF.

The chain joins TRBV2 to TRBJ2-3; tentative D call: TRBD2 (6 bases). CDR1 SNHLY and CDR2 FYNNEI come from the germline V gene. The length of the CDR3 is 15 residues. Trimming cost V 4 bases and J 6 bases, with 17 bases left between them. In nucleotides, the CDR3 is TGTGCCAGCAGTGTGGTGGGAGGTGGTTCTGATACGCAGTATTTT. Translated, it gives CASSVVGGGSDTQYF.

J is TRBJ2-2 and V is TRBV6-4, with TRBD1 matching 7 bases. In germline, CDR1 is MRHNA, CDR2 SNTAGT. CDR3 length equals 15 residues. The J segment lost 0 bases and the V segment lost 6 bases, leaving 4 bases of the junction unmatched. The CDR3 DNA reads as TGTGCCAGCAGGGACCAGGGGGCGAACACCGGGGAGCTGTTTTTT. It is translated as CASRDQGANTGELFF.

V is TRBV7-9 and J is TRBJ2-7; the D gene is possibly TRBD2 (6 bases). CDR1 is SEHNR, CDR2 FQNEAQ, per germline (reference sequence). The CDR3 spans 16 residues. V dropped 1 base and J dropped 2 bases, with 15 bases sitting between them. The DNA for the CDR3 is TGTGCCAGCAGCTTAGTCTCGGGCGGGACGGCCTACGAGCAGTACTTC. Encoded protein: CASSLVSGGTAYEQYF.

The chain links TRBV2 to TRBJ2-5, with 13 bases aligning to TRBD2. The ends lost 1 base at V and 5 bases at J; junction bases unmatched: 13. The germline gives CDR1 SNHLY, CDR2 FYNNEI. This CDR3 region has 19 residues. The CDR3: CASSEVVTSGRALGETQYF. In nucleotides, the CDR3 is TGTGCCAGCAGTGAAGTTGTAACTAGCGGGAGGGCCTTGGGCGAGACCCAGTACTTC.

This chain's CDR3 is CASSVGQGSGYTF. In DNA form, the CDR3 reads TGTGCCAGCAGCGTAGGCCAGGGCAGTGGCTACACCTTC. The rearrangement links TRBV9 to TRBJ1-2; the D gene is possibly TRBD1 (5 bases). This CDR3 has 13 amino acids. Looked up from germline, CDR1 is SGDLS and CDR2 is YYNGEE. V lost 0 bases and J 7 bases, leaving 10 bases between the germline ends. The full variable domain, rest sourced from reference TRBV9 and TRBJ1-2, is DSGVTQTPKHLITATGQRVTLRCSPRSGDLSVYWYQQSLDQGLQFLIQYYNGEERAKGNILERFSAQQFPDLHSELNLSSLELGDSALYFCASSVGQGSGYTFGSGTRLTVV.

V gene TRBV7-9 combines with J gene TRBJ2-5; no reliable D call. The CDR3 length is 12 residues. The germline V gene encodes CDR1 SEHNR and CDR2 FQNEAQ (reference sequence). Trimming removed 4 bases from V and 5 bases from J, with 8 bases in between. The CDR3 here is CASSSLRETQYF. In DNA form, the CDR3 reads TGTGCCAGCAGCTCCCTCCGGGAGACCCAGTACTTC. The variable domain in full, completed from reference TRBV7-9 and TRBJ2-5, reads DTGVSQNPRHKITKRGQNVTFRCDPISEHNRLYWYRQTLGQGPEFLTYFQNEAQLEKSRLLSDRFSAERPKGSFSTLEIQRTEQGDSAMYLCASSSLRETQYFGPGTRLLVL.

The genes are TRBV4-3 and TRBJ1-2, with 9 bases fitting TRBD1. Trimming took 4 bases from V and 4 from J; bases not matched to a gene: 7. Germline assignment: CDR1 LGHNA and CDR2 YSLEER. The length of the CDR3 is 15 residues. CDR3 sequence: CASSPRQGDGYGYTF. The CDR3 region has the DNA TGCGCCAGCAGCCCAAGACAGGGGGATGGCTATGGCTACACCTTC.

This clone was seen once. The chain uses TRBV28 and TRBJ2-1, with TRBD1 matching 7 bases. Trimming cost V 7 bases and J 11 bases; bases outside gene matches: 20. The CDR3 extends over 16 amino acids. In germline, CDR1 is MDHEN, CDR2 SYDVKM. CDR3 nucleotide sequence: TGTGCCAGCACATCGCCCGGGACAGCACTAATTCGAAAGCAGTTCTTC. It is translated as CASTSPGTALIRKQFF.

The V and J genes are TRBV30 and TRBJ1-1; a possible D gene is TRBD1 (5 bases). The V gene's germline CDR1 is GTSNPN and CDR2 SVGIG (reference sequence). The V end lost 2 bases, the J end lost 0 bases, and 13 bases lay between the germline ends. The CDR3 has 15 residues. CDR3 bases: TGTGCCTGGAGTCCCTTGGGGCCAATGAACACTGAAGCTTTCTTT. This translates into CAWSPLGPMNTEAFF. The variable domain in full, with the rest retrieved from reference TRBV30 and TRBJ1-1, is SQTIHQWPATLVQPVGSPLSLECTVEGTSNPNLYWYRQAAGRGLQLLFYSVGIGQISSEVPQNLSASRPQDRQFILSSKKLLLSDSGFYLCAWSPLGPMNTEAFFGQGTRLTVV.

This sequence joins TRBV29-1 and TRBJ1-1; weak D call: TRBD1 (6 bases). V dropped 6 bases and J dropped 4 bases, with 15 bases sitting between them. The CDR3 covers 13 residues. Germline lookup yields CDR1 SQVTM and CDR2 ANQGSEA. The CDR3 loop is CSVGTFSATEAFF. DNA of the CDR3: TGCAGCGTCGGGACATTTTCAGCCACTGAAGCTTTCTTT.

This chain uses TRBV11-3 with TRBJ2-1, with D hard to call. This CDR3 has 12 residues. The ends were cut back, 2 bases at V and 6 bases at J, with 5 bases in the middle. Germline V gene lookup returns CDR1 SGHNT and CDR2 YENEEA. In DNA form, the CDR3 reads TGTGCCAGCAGCTTAAACTCCAATGAGCAGTTCTTC. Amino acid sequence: CASSLNSNEQFF.

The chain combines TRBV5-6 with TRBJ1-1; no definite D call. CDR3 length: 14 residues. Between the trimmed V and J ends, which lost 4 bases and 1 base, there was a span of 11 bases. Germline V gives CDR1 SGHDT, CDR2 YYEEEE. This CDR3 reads CASSLLGPNTEAFF. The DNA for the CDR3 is TGTGCCAGCAGCCTCCTGGGCCCGAACACTGAAGCTTTCTTT.

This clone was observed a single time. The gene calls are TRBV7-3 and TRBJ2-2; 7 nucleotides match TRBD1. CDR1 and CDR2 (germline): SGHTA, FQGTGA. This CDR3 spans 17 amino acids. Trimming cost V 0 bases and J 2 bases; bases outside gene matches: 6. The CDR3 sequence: CASSLTIGQVNTGELFF. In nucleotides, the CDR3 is TGTGCCAGCAGCTTAACGATCGGACAGGTTAACACCGGGGAGCTGTTTTTT.

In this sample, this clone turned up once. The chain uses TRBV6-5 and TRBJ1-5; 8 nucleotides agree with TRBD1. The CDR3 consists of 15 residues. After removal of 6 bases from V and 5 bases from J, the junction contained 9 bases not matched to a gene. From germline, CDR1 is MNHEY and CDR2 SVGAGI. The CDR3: CASRLRQGIDQPQHF. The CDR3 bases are TGTGCCAGCAGACTCCGACAGGGGATAGATCAGCCCCAGCATTTT.

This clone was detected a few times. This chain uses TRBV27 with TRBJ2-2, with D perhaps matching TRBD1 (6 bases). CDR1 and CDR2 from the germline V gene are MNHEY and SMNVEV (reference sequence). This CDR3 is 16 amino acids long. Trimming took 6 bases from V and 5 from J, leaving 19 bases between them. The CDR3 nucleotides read TGTGCCAGCAGACAAGTGGGCTGGGGGCAGACCGGGGAGCTGTTTTTT. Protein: CASRQVGWGQTGELFF.